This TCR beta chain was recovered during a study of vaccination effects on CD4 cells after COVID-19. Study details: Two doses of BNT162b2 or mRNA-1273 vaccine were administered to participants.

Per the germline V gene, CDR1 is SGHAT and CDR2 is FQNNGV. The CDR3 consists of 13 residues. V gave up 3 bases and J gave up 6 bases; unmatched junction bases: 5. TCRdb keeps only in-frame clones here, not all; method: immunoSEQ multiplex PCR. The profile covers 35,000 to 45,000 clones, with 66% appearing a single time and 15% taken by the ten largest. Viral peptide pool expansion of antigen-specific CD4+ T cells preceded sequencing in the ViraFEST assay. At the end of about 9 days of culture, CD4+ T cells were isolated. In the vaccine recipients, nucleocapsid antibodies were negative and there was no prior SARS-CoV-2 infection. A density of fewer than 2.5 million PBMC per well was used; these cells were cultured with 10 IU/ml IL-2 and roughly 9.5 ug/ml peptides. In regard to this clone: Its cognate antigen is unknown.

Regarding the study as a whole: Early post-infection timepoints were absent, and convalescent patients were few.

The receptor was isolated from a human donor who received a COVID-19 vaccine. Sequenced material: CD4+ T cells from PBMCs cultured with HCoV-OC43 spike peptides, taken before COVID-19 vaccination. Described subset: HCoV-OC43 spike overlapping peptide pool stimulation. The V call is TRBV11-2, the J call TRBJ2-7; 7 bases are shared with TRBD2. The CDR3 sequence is CASSFAGDSEQYF. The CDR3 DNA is TGTGCCAGCAGCTTCGCGGGAGATTCCGAGCAGTACTTC.